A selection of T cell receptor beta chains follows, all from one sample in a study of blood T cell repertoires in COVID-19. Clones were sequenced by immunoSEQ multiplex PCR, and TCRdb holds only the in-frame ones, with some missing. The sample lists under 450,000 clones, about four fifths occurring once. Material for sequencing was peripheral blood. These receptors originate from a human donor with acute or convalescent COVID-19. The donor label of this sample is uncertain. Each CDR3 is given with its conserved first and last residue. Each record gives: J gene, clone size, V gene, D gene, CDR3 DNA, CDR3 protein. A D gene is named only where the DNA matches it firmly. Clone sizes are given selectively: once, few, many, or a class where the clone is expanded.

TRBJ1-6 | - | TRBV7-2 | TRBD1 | TGTGCCAGCAGCTTATACAGGGGTAATTCACCCCTCCACTTT | CASSLYRGNSPLHF
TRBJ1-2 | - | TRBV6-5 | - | TGTGCCAGCAGAACGGACATGGGGGCGACGTATGGCTACACCTTC | CASRTDMGATYGYTF
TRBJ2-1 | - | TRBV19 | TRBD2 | TGTGCCAGTAGTAACCCTAGCGGATATTACAATGAGCAGTTCTTC | CASSNPSGYYNEQFF
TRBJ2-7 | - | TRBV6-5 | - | TGTGCCAGCTGGGTGGGGGGGACAGGAGCGGGGGAGCAGTACTTC | CASWVGGTGAGEQYF
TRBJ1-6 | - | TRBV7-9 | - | TGTGCCAGCAGCTTAGGGGGCGGATATTATAATTCACCCCTCCACTTT | CASSLGGGYYNSPLHF
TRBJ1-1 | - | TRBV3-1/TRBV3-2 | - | TGTGCCAGCAGCCAGGTCGGAGCAAACACTGAAGCTTTCTTT | CASSQVGANTEAFF
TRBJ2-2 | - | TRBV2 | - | TGTGCCAGCAGCCGGGTGGGACTCGGGAACACCGGGGAGCTGTTTTTT | CASSRVGLGNTGELFF
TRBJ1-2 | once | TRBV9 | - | TGTGCCAGCAGCCCTTGGGGGGATGGAGGCTACACCTTC | CASSPWGDGGYTF
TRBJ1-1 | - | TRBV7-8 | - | TGTGCCAGCAGCTTAGGGGGGCTTGGTAGTTTCTTT | CASSLGGLGSFF
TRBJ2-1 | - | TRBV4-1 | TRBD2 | TGCGCCAGCAGCCAACATAACGAGCGGGGGGGCGGAATATCGTCCTACAATGAGCAGTTCTTC | CASSQHNERGGGISSYNEQFF
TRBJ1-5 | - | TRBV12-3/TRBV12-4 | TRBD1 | TGTGCCAGCAGTCACAGGGGCCAGCCCCAGCATTTT | CASSHRGQPQHF
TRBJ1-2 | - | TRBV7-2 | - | TGTGCCAGCAGCCTTATTCGGGGGGCGCGAGGCTACACCTTC | CASSLIRGARGYTF
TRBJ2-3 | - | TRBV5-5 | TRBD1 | TGTGCCAGCAGTTCAAACTCGAGGGGACAGGGTGGTGAAGATACGCAGTATTTT | CASSSNSRGQGGEDTQYF
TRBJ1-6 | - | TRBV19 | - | TGTGCCAGTAGTCCTCAGAGGACACTCAATTCACCCCTCCACTTT | CASSPQRTLNSPLHF
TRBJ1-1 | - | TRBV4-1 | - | TGCGCCAGCAGCCAAGGTCAGGGTAGGTACACTGAAGCTTTCTTT | CASSQGQGRYTEAFF
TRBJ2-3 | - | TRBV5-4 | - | TGTGCCAGCAGCTTGATTGGGCAGGCACCTAGCACAGATACGCAGTATTTT | CASSLIGQAPSTDTQYF
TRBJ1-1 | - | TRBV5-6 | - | TGTGCCAGCAGCTCGCTGACAGGATTCACTGAAGCTTTCTTT | CASSSLTGFTEAFF
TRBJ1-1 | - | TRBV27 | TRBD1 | TGTGCCAGCAGTTGGGGGACAGGGACCACTGAAGCTTTCTTT | CASSWGTGTTEAFF
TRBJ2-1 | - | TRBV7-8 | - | TGTGCCAGCAGCTTGGGGGGGGGCAGGTTTGGTGATGAGCAGTTCTTC | CASSLGGGRFGDEQFF
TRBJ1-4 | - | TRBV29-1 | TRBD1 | TGCAGCGTTGGTTACAGGGGTTCTAATGAAAAACTGTTTTTT | CSVGYRGSNEKLFF
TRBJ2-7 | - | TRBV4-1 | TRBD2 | TGCGCCAGCAGCCAAATAACTAGCGGATTTTACGAGCAGTACTTC | CASSQITSGFYEQYF
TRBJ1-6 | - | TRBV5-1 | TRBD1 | TGCGCCAGCAGCAACACCGCCGGGACAGGGAATTCACCCCTCCACTTT | CASSNTAGTGNSPLHF
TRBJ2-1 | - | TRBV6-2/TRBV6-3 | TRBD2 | TGTGCCAGCAGCCACGGGGGAAGACTAGCGGGACGGGGTGAGCAGTTCTTC | CASSHGGRLAGRGEQFF
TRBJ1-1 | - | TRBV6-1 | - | TGTGCCAGCAGTGACAGGATCACTGAAGCTTTCTTT | CASSDRITEAFF
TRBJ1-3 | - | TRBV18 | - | TGTGCCAGCTCACCAGCTCTCTACTCTGGAAACACCATATATTTT | CASSPALYSGNTIYF
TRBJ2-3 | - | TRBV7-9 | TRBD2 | TGTGCCAGCAGCCGTAGCGGGAGCGCAGATACGCAGTATTTT | CASSRSGSADTQYF
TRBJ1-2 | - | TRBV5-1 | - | TGCGCCAGCAGCTTGGACTTCTATGGCTACACCTTC | CASSLDFYGYTF
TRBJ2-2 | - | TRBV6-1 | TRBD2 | TGTGCCAGCAGTGATTATCTGACTAGCGGCTCAAGGGAGCTGTTTTTT | CASSDYLTSGSRELFF
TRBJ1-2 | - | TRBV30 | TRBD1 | TGTGCCTGGAGATTAGGGGGCGGCGGCTATGGCTACACCTTC | CAWRLGGGGYGYTF
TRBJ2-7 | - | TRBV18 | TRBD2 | TGTGCCAGCTCTCGGGACTACTCCTACTACGAGCAGTACTTC | CASSRDYSYYEQYF
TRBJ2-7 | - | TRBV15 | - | TGTGCCACCAGCAGAGATCGGGCAGGGTTTTACCACGAGCAGTACTTC | CATSRDRAGFYHEQYF
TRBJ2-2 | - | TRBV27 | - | TGTGCCAGCAGTCCAGGGGTCGAGCTGTTTTTT | CASSPGVELFF
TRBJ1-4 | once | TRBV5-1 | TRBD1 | TGCGCCAGCAGCTTGGGGACAGGCGCCCGTAATGAAAAACTGTTTTTT | CASSLGTGARNEKLFF
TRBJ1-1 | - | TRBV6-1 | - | TGTGCCAGCAGTGAACCCGGGGGGCCGACTGAAGCTTTCTTT | CASSEPGGPTEAFF
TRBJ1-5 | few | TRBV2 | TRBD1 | TGTGCCAGCAGCGACGGACAGGGGGCACGGCAGCCCCAGCATTTT | CASSDGQGARQPQHF
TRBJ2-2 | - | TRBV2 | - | TGTGCCAGCAGTGGTGGCGGCACCGGGGAGCTGTTTTTT | CASSGGGTGELFF
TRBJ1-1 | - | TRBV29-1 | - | TGCAGCGTTGAACTCCCCCGGCAGGGGAACACCGAAGCTTTCTTT | CSVELPRQGNTEAFF
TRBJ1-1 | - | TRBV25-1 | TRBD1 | TGTGCCAGCGGGGACAGTTACACTGAAGCTTTCTTT | CASGDSYTEAFF
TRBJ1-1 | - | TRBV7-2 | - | TGTGCCAGCAGCTTAGGGGGGAGGCAGCCTGCAGCTTTCTTT | CASSLGGRQPAAFF